These T cell receptor beta chains were read from a single sample in a study of response to subunit inactivated influenza vaccine. TCRdb ran MiXCR on the RT-PCR reads and lists one entry per CDR3 protein. The table lists around 570,000 distinct CDR3 sequences, about 10% of them singletons, with 9.5% to 11% in the top ten. The sample was also linked to a second study, of T cells expressing NK-cell markers.

The sequences come from PBMCs from blood, collected on the day of vaccination. Receptors were obtained from a man between 45 and 60 years old who received an inactivated influenza vaccine. CDR3s include the opening cysteine and the closing phenylalanine or tryptophan. Each record gives: V gene, J gene, clone size, CDR3 length, D gene, CDR3 protein, CDR3 DNA. A D gene is named only where the DNA matches it firmly. Some rows mark clone size as missing; the rest say once, few, many or name a class of expanded clone.

v_gene: TRBV6-4
j_gene: TRBJ1-5
abundance: few
len: 23
d_gene: TRBD1
CDR3aa: CASSPRRGPGQGAFGSWNQPQHF
CDR3nt: TGTGCCAGCAGTCCCCGGAGGGGCCCGGGACAGGGGGCGTTTGGGAGTTGGAATCAGCCCCAGCATTTT

v_gene: TRBV7-8
j_gene: TRBJ2-3
abundance: few
len: 18
d_gene: -
CDR3aa: CASSPFWDGGPSTDTQYF
CDR3nt: TGTGCCAGCAGCCCCTTCTGGGACGGAGGGCCGAGCACAGATACGCAGTATTTT

v_gene: TRBV5-8
j_gene: TRBJ2-1
abundance: few
len: 12
d_gene: -
CDR3aa: CASIRKRGGQFF
CDR3nt: TGTGCCAGCATCCGCAAGCGAGGGGGGCAGTTCTTC

v_gene: TRBV11-2
j_gene: TRBJ2-1
abundance: -
len: 16
d_gene: -
CDR3aa: CASSRFAGPSYNEQFF
CDR3nt: TGTGCCAGCAGCCGTTTTGCGGGGCCCTCCTACAATGAGCAGTTCTTC

v_gene: TRBV20-1
j_gene: TRBJ1-2
abundance: -
len: 12
d_gene: -
CDR3aa: CSARRGGNGYTF
CDR3nt: TGCAGTGCTAGGAGGGGGGGGAATGGCTACACCTTC

v_gene: TRBV7-2
j_gene: TRBJ2-7
abundance: -
len: 14
d_gene: -
CDR3aa: CASSLGGQGHEQYF
CDR3nt: TGTGCCAGCAGCTTAGGGGGGCAGGGCCACGAGCAGTACTTC

v_gene: TRBV7-9
j_gene: TRBJ1-3
abundance: many
len: 15
d_gene: -
CDR3aa: CASSLWSDSGNTIYF
CDR3nt: TGTGCCAGCAGCTTATGGTCTGACTCTGGAAACACCATATATTTT

v_gene: TRBV2
j_gene: TRBJ2-3
abundance: many
len: 14
d_gene: -
CDR3aa: CASSEGPNTDTQYF
CDR3nt: TGTGCCAGCAGTGAAGGACCGAACACAGATACGCAGTATTTT

v_gene: TRBV27
j_gene: TRBJ2-1
abundance: few
len: 15
d_gene: TRBD1
CDR3aa: CASSLGTGGFNEQFF
CDR3nt: TGTGCCAGCAGTTTGGGGACAGGGGGCTTTAATGAGCAGTTCTTC

v_gene: TRBV5-1
j_gene: TRBJ2-7
abundance: -
len: 15
d_gene: TRBD2
CDR3aa: CASSIQASGYYEQYF
CDR3nt: TGCGCCAGCAGTATTCAAGCTAGCGGGTACTACGAGCAGTACTTC

v_gene: TRBV12-3/TRBV12-4
j_gene: TRBJ2-5
abundance: -
len: 15
d_gene: TRBD2
CDR3aa: CASSLVGGGAETQYF
CDR3nt: TGTGCCAGCAGCTTGGTCGGCGGGGGGGCGGAGACCCAGTACTTC

v_gene: TRBV6-1
j_gene: TRBJ2-2
abundance: few
len: 17
d_gene: TRBD1
CDR3aa: CASSDLPDRGYTGELFF
CDR3nt: TGTGCCAGCAGTGACTTGCCGGACAGGGGGTACACCGGGGAGCTGTTTTTT

v_gene: TRBV30
j_gene: TRBJ2-7
abundance: -
len: 15
d_gene: TRBD2
CDR3aa: CAWSSGLAGVGEQYF
CDR3nt: TGTGCCTGGAGTTCGGGACTAGCGGGAGTAGGCGAGCAGTACTTC

v_gene: TRBV7-9
j_gene: TRBJ1-5
abundance: -
len: 15
d_gene: -
CDR3aa: CASSGRYEPPGPQHF
CDR3nt: TGTGCCAGCAGCGGACGTTATGAGCCCCCAGGGCCCCAGCATTTT

v_gene: TRBV6-1
j_gene: TRBJ2-5
abundance: -
len: 15
d_gene: TRBD2
CDR3aa: CASSDELGGGETQYF
CDR3nt: TGTGCCAGCAGTGATGAATTAGGCGGGGGGGAGACCCAGTACTTC